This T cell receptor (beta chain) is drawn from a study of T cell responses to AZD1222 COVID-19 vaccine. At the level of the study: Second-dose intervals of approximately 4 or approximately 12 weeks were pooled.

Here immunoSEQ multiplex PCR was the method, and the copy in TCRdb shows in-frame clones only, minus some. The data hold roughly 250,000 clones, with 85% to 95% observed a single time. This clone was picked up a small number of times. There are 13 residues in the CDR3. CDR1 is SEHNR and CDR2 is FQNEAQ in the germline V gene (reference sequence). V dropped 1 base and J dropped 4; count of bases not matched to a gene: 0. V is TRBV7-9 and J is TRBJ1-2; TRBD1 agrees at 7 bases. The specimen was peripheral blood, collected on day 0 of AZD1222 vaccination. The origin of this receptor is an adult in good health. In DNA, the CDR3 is TGTGCCAGCAGCTTAGGGACAGGCTATGGCTACACCTTC. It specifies CASSLGTGYGYTF.